A selection of T cell receptor beta chains follows, all from one sample in a study of blood T cell repertoires in COVID-19. Libraries were prepared by immunoSEQ multiplex PCR; TCRdb keeps only in-frame clonotypes and omits some of them. The table includes around 160,000 clones, roughly 80% detected once. The sample was PBMCs or T cells enriched from blood (not recorded which). The receptors were gathered from a man aged 50-60 years who had recovered from COVID-19. CDR3s include the opening cysteine and the closing phenylalanine or tryptophan.

len	j_gene	v_gene	CDR3aa
14	TRBJ1-4	TRBV19	CASSIGGTNEKLFF
16	TRBJ1-2	TRBV3-1/TRBV3-2	CASSQLEETGTYGYTF
17	TRBJ2-5	TRBV7-8	CASSVSRTTSGQETQYF
16	TRBJ1-1	TRBV5-1	CASSPDRGSVNTEAFF
16	TRBJ2-1	TRBV7-2	CASSFDRVGGRDEQFF
13	TRBJ2-7	TRBV7-3	CASSLNSRYEQYF
19	TRBJ2-1	TRBV4-2	CASSQVPFGLAVLNNEQFF
17	TRBJ1-1	TRBV19	CACKAIFDRGNYNEAFF
12	TRBJ1-4	TRBV30	CAWSGQREKLFF
15	TRBJ2-3	TRBV3-1/TRBV3-2	CASSPVAVSTDTQYF
14	TRBJ1-5	TRBV5-1	CASSVGQGDQPQHF
14	TRBJ1-1	TRBV25-1	CASIRQGGNTEAFF
14	TRBJ1-5	TRBV30	CAFSGGLSNQPQHF
14	TRBJ2-1	TRBV20-1	CSASDRGSYNEQFF
16	TRBJ2-3	TRBV3-1/TRBV3-2	CASSIGLAGGQDTQYF
13	TRBJ1-2	TRBV28	CASRTGTDYGYTF
16	TRBJ2-1	TRBV15	CATSGGDRVGYNEQFF
16	TRBJ2-7	TRBV27	CASSLDLVAASYEQYF
19	TRBJ1-3	TRBV5-1	CASSLGWDGQGDSGNTIYF
15	TRBJ2-1	TRBV28	CASGPTGGLSNEQFF
12	TRBJ1-2	TRBV30	CAWSVRGSGYTF
11	TRBJ2-5	TRBV7-2	CASSFTEAQYF
14	TRBJ1-5	TRBV6-5	CASRTGGFNQPQHF
14	TRBJ2-2	TRBV6-5	CASSYYTNTGELFF
13	TRBJ1-1	TRBV3-1/TRBV3-2	CASSWGRDTEAFF
18	TRBJ1-6	TRBV24-1	CATSRFRKGQGRNSPLHF
17	TRBJ1-6	TRBV7-2	CASSLGTGGFNNSPLHF